This T cell receptor (beta chain) was documented in a study of cytomegalovirus exposure and HLA in healthy donors. For the study at large: Earlier results showed roughly 120 million unique TCR beta sequences derived from roughly 200 million T cells.

Each of the donors was a healthy bone marrow donor. Comment on this clone: Antigen specificity is unknown.

The PCR had 60 Vbeta and 13 Jbeta primers. TCRdb's copy holds only in-frame clones and misses some; the assay was immunoSEQ multiplex PCR. The sample has 99,000 or so clones, about four fifths seen once. Whole-study results and caveats: According to the study, 150 to 200 TCR beta chains were cytomegalovirus-associated. Reportedly, a later analysis found an Asian-associated ancestry cluster had fewer N-insertions than the approximately 700-donor mean.

Sequences were obtained from PBMCs. The TCR was taken from a male donor in good health and CMV-seropositive.

The CDR3 DNA sequence: TGTGCCACCCAGCCAGGGGGCGGGAACTATGGCTACACCTTC. As protein: CATQPGGGNYGYTF. This chain links TRBV7-2 with TRBJ1-2, with 8 bases matching TRBD1. Germline V gene lookup returns CDR1 SGHTA and CDR2 FQGNSA. V gave up 10 bases and J gave up 2 bases; unmatched junction bases: 9. CDR3 size: 14 residues.